This T cell receptor (beta chain) was obtained from a study of blood T cell repertoires in COVID-19. Looking at the study overall: The cDNA or gDNA used as material had been derived from T cells, B-cell-depleted T cells, or PBMCs.

Produced via immunoSEQ multiplex PCR; TCRdb's table is partial and in-frame only. The table includes about 250,000 clones, over 80% detected once. CDR1 is LGHDT and CDR2 is YNNKEL in the germline V gene (reference sequence). The CDR3 covers 13 residues. Trimming removed 0 bases from V and 3 bases from J, with 5 bases in between. This clonotype originated in a man aged 35 to 55 with acute or convalescent COVID-19. The sequenced material came from peripheral blood. The rearrangement links TRBV3-1 (or the pseudogene TRBV3-2) to TRBJ1-2; D uncertain. CDR3 bases: TGTGCCAGCAGCCAAGATCATTACTATGGCTACACCTTC. The encoded protein is CASSQDHYYGYTF.